This T cell receptor (beta chain) originates from a study of blood T cells in healthy people across ages. This clonotype was counted ten times or more. Primed by a sample-barcoded 5' primer and a J-beta primer mix, a second PCR proceeded for 7 to 11 cycles. From the 5' RACE reads, TCRdb called clonotypes with MiXCR, one entry per CDR3 protein. This table holds roughly 650,000 distinct CDR3 sequences, roughly 30% found once. Source material: blood. This sequence was found in a woman of 80 years or more in good health.

DNA for the CDR3: TGTGCCAGCAGCTTAGCACGGGGTCCCCCCTACGAGCAGTACTTC. It codes for CASSLARGPPYEQYF. This rearrangement joins TRBV7-8 to TRBJ2-7, with TRBD2 as a possible D gene (5 bases). The CDR3 spans 15 residues. The ends were cut back, 0 bases at V and 2 bases at J, with 11 bases in the middle. Germline V gene lookup returns CDR1 SGHVS and CDR2 FQNEAQ.